A single sample gave rise to the 14 T cell receptor beta chains below, sequenced in a study of blood T cell repertoires in COVID-19. Here immunoSEQ multiplex PCR was the method, and the copy in TCRdb shows in-frame clones only, minus some. The sample gives about 180,000 clones, just under 90% of which show up once; approximately 12% is in the top ten. Sequencing used peripheral blood. The receptor source for this set is an older woman with COVID-19, enrolled during active disease.

The rearrangement joins TRBV7-8 to TRBJ1-1, with D possibly matching TRBD1 (5 bases). From germline, CDR1 is SGHVS and CDR2 FQNEAQ. There are 15 residues in the CDR3. V lost 2 bases and J lost 0, with 10 bases in between. The DNA for the CDR3 is TGTGCCAGCAGCTTAATCGCAGGGCTGAACACTGAAGCTTTCTTT. Protein: CASSLIAGLNTEAFF.

This clone was observed a single time. V gene TRBV19 combines with J gene TRBJ1-1; tentatively, D is TRBD1 (6 bases). The CDR3 has 15 residues. V lost 5 bases, J lost 5 bases, and 18 bases lay in between. CDR1 LNHDA and CDR2 SQIVND come from the germline V gene (reference sequence). The CDR3 coding sequence is TGTGCCAGTAGTGAACAGGGTAGAGGTTGGACTGAAGCTTTCTTT. It translates to CASSEQGRGWTEAFF.

The genes are TRBV5-8 and TRBJ2-6, with D maybe TRBD1 (8 bases). CDR1 is SGHTS and CDR2 is YDEGEE in the germline V gene. The ends were cut back, 4 bases at V and 2 bases at J, with 16 bases in the middle. The CDR3 length is 17 residues. The CDR3 DNA reads TGTGCCAGCAGCCCTGACAGGGGAGGGACTGGGGCCAACGTCCTGACTTTC. This encodes CASSPDRGGTGANVLTF.

The chain carries TRBV5-4 and TRBJ1-2; TRBD1 might be the D (6 bases). Per the germline V gene, CDR1 is SGHNT and CDR2 is YYREEE (reference sequence). V was clipped by 4 bases and J by 3 bases, with 19 bases between them. This CDR3 is 16 amino acids long. The CDR3 DNA reads TGTGCCAGCAGCAAAGGGGGTATTAGGGTGGACTATGGCTACACCTTC. Protein product: CASSKGGIRVDYGYTF.

The gene calls are TRBV18 and TRBJ2-7; 16 bases are a match to TRBD2. The length of the CDR3 is 17 residues. V lost 5 bases and J lost 4; bases outside the gene matches: 8. Germline CDR1 KGHSH, CDR2 LQKENI. CDR3 residues: CASSATPGLAGGYEQYF. The CDR3 DNA sequence: TGTGCCAGCTCAGCCACTCCGGGACTAGCGGGAGGGTACGAGCAGTACTTC.

The CDR3 here is CASPGENGYTF. The DNA for the CDR3 is TGTGCCAGCCCTGGAGAAAATGGCTACACCTTC. The chain uses TRBV28 and TRBJ1-2; no reliable D call. CDR1 is MDHEN, CDR2 SYDVKM, per germline. The CDR3 is 11 amino acids. V was pared by 8 bases and J by 6 bases, with 10 bases between.

Only one count was recorded for this clone. V gene TRBV27 combines with J gene TRBJ2-7, with TRBD2 matching over 10 bases. This CDR3 is 14 amino acids long. The trim removed 2 bases at V and 7 bases at J, leaving 5 bases unmatched. Germline CDR1 MNHEY, CDR2 SMNVEV (reference sequence). The CDR3 loop reads CASSLTSGIHEQYF. As DNA, the CDR3 is TGTGCCAGCAGTTTAACTAGCGGGATTCATGAGCAGTACTTC.

J is TRBJ2-1 and V is TRBV29-1; TRBD2 agrees at 7 bases. This CDR3 is built from 13 residues. The V segment lost 4 bases and the J segment 5 bases; nucleotides outside the gene matches: 5. Germline CDR1 is SQVTM and CDR2 is ANQGSEA. CDR3 loop: CSVGDYLNNEQFF. CDR3 DNA sequence: TGCAGCGTTGGGGACTATCTTAACAATGAGCAGTTCTTC.

V gene TRBV3-1 (or the pseudogene TRBV3-2) combines with J gene TRBJ2-7, with a tentative D call TRBD2 (5 bases). With 1 base removed from V and 5 bases from J, the gap between germline ends came to 15 bases. The CDR3 totals 15 residues. Germline CDR1 LGHDT, CDR2 YNNKEL (reference sequence). The CDR3 region has the DNA TGTGCCAGCAGCCAAGCTCCGGGGTCAGGACACGAGCAGTACTTC. As protein: CASSQAPGSGHEQYF.

As regards this clone: Other DNA sequences within the sample encode an identical CDR3. This chain uses TRBV30 with TRBJ2-3; a weak D match, TRBD1 (5 bases). This CDR3 has 13 residues. From germline, CDR1 is GTSNPN and CDR2 SVGIG (reference sequence). Trimming took 0 bases from V and 3 from J, leaving 7 bases between them. CDR3 DNA: TGTGCCTGGAGTGTGCAGGGAACAGATACGCAGTATTTT. As protein: CAWSVQGTDTQYF.

The V gene is TRBV19, the J gene TRBJ2-1, with 8 bases fitting TRBD1. The germline CDR1 and CDR2 sequences are LNHDA and SQIVND (reference sequence). V was clipped by 1 base and J by 9 bases; unmatched bases: 8. CDR3 length: 15 amino acids. The CDR3 DNA reads TGTGCCAGTAGTATAGTGGGACAGGTCTGGGGTGAGCAGTTCTTC. Protein: CASSIVGQVWGEQFF. Together with reference TRBV19 and TRBJ2-1, the CDR3 gives the full variable domain: DGGITQSPKYLFRKEGQNVTLSCEQNLNHDAMYWYRQDPGQGLRLIYYSQIVNDFQKGDIAEGYSVSREKKESFPLTVTSAQKNPTAFYLCASSIVGQVWGEQFFGPGTRLTVL.

J is TRBJ2-1 and V is TRBV30; 8 bases map to TRBD2. The V segment lost 0 bases and the J segment 12 bases; nucleotides outside the gene matches: 10. The CDR3 loop spans 14 amino acids. CDR1 GTSNPN and CDR2 SVGIG come from the germline V gene (reference sequence). The CDR3 region is CAWSVGLAGSRQFF. The DNA of the CDR3 is TGTGCCTGGAGTGTCGGTCTAGCGGGCTCGAGGCAGTTCTTC.

The rearrangement links TRBV15 to TRBJ2-1, with unresolved D. Looked up from germline, CDR1 is LNHNV and CDR2 is YYDKDF (reference sequence). V was pared by 4 bases and J by 3 bases, with 13 bases between. CDR3 length equals 15 residues. CDR3 sequence (DNA): TGTGCCACCAGCATGAAATTGTCCTACTACAATGAGCAGTTCTTC. Translation gives CATSMKLSYYNEQFF.

The chain employs TRBV7-2 and TRBJ1-2, with 8 bases lining up with TRBD1. This CDR3 has 16 residues. CDR1 is SGHTA and CDR2 is FQGNSA in the germline V gene. Losses at the gene ends were 0 bases for V and 5 bases for J; bases not matched to a gene: 8. The CDR3 nucleotides read TGTGCCAGCAGCTTAGCGTCTATAGGACAGGGTTATGGCTACACCTTC. Amino acid sequence: CASSLASIGQGYGYTF. Supplemented by reference TRBV7-2 and TRBJ1-2, the full variable domain reads GAGVSQSPSNKVTEKGKDVELRCDPISGHTALYWYRQSLGQGLEFLIYFQGNSAPDKSGLPSDRFSAERTGGSVSTLTIQRTQQEDSAVYLCASSLASIGQGYGYTFGSGTRLTVV.